This TCR beta chain was recovered during a study of cytomegalovirus exposure and HLA in healthy donors. PCR primers comprised 60 Vbeta and 13 Jbeta primers. Sequencing was performed with immunoSEQ multiplex PCR; in TCRdb, only in-frame clones are kept and a portion is missing. The sample includes 150,000 to 180,000 clones, about 84% of them seen just once. CDR1 SGHRS and CDR2 YFSETQ come from the germline V gene. The length of the CDR3 is 19 residues. J gave up 1 base and V 1 base, and 16 bases lay outside the gene matches. This clonotype originated in a middle-aged woman in good health and CMV-seropositive. The source material was PBMCs. The chain couples TRBV5-1 to TRBJ2-7; 8 nucleotides match TRBD2. Here the CDR3 DNA reads TGCGCCAGCAGCTTGACCCCGGGAGGGCCGTCTTTTTGGTCCTACGAGCAGTACTTC. Its translation is CASSLTPGGPSFWSYEQYF.